This T cell receptor beta chain comes out of a study of graft-versus-host responses after intestinal transplantation (dated by TCRdb to the early 2020s). Describing the broader study: The transplants that recipients received were multivisceral, liver-intestinal, or isolated intestinal. To identify alloreactive clones, pre-transplant mixed lymphocyte reaction products were sequenced and then compared with unstimulated pre-transplant donor and recipient T cells. A cohort of some 24 intestinal transplant recipients, including one retransplant, was enrolled, and a few patients lacking pretransplant specimens were excluded. Every recipient was given anti-thymocyte globulin induction, followed by roughly 3 years of maintenance tacrolimus and steroids. Samples from a few later patients were sequenced in-house on an Illumina MiSeq with MiXCR processing rather than by the commercial service. After intestinal transplantation, graft-versus-host and host-versus-graft alloreactive T cell clones in the graft, circulation and bone marrow were tracked using bulk TCR-beta CDR3 sequencing. A peak of at least 4% donor T cells among recipient peripheral blood mononuclear cells was the definition used for donor T cell macrochimerism. Study-level results and caveats: Peak levels of circulating GvH clones were associated with declines in HvG clones early after transplant. The relatively low number and heterogeneity of intestinal transplant patients limited the conclusions. Patients with donor T cell macrochimerism had high GvH to HvG T cell clonal ratios in their allografts. GvH clones were detected in recipient bone marrow, and some appeared earlier in ileal mucosa or blood, consistent with an intestinal mucosal origin.

Details on this clone: It lacks a known antigen. Nothing much larger sits one base from this clone, and base qualities are not available.

Explained via the paper, the time point label denotes: cells obtained before transplantation from donor or recipient. CD3+CD4+ and CD3+CD8+ populations were FACS-sorted from unstimulated pre-transplant donor and recipient cells taken from spleen or lymph nodes. CDR1 and CDR2, looked up from the germline V gene, are MDHEN and SYDVKM. V is clipped by 5 bases and J by 6 bases, and the sequence between their germline boundaries is 14 bases long. The CDR3, cysteine through phenylalanine, is 14 amino acids long. The kept DNA is CDR3 alone, 42 bases in frame from the first base. To prepare the library, the immunoSEQ multiplex PCR assay was applied. For most patients, genomic DNA was isolated with the Qiagen DNeasy Blood and Tissue Kit and sent frozen to Adaptive Biotechnologies for TCR sequencing. High-throughput TCR-beta CDR3 sequencing of genomic DNA from most patients was performed by Adaptive Biotechnologies. Per the source publication's procedure: TCR sequencing data for approximately 19 patients were retrieved from Adaptive's ImmunoSEQ software; a few other patients were processed with MiXCR and VDJtools. To correct CD4 versus CD8 sorting errors, any sequence found in both subsets at a frequency ratio below 5:1 was removed. Because the origin of CDR3 nucleotide sequences shared between donor and recipient could not be assigned, those sequences were removed. Alloreactive clones required at least 2-fold expansion over unstimulated cells and minimum CFSE-low frequency of 0.002% (template counts) or 0.001% (read counts). Clones were considered mappable if detected in sequenced pre-transplant spleen, lymph node, or MLR CFSE-low populations of the donor or recipient. Cumulative frequency of alloreactive clones was calculated as a percentage of all sequences weighted by copy number. TCRdb carries this immuneACCESS record with in-frame sequences only. Its versions omit some clonotypes, under half of them owing to an unresolved V gene in the studies checked, with the rest unexplained. Clone size and V and J calls were adopted from that table, with D and trimming inferred from the DNA. The table for this sample lists tens of thousands of clones; almost 90% of them were counted only once. The ten largest make up about 4.2% of the sample.

This sequence originates from a human donor who was the organ donor for an intestinal transplant. This sequence uses TRBV28 and TRBJ2-1; the D gene is possibly TRBD2, with 6 bases matching. Sequenced material: unstimulated CD8+ T cells sorted from spleen or lymph node cells, taken before transplant. Read as DNA, the sequence is TGTGCCAGCAGTCCACGCGGGACCCTCAATGAGCAGTTCTTC. This codes for CASSPRGTLNEQFF.